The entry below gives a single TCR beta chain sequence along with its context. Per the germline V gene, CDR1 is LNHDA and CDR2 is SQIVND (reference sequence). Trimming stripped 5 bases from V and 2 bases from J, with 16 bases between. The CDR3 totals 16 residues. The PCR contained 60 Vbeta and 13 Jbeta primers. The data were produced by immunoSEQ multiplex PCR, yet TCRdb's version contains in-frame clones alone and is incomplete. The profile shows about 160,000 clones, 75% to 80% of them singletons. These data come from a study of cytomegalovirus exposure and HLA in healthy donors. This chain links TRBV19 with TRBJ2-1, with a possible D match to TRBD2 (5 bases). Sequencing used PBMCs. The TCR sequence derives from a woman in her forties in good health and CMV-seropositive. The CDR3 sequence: CASSPTTRGTYNEQFF. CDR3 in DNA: TGTGCCAGTAGTCCAACGACACGGGGAACCTACAATGAGCAGTTCTTC.